Presented here are 17 T cell receptor beta chains from one specimen sequenced in a study of T cells in Graves' hyperthyroidism and ophthalmopathy. Amplified TCR beta CDR3 regions derived from RNA transcripts. When the TCR CDR3 underwent first-round RT-PCR, the HTBI primer set was used. In TCRdb, the multiplex PCR reads were re-called with MiXCR into one record per CDR3 protein. The sample consists of hundreds of thousands of distinct CDR3 sequences, about 15% of them appearing once. Sample: blood. The receptors were sampled from a man aged 18 to 29 with Graves' ophthalmopathy.

This clonotype was detected only a few times. The chain links TRBV7-3 to TRBJ2-5, with D possibly TRBD2 on 7 matching bases. Trimming pared 0 bases from V and 6 bases from J, leaving 17 bases between. CDR3 length: 16 residues. Germline CDR1 and CDR2: SGHTA and FQGTGA. Here the CDR3 DNA reads TGTGCCAGCAGCTTAACTGGGGGCGGGAGAGGGCAGACCCAGTACTTC. Translated, it gives CASSLTGGGRGQTQYF.

This clonotype was counted a single time. This may be a read error: a much more frequent sequence differs by one nucleotide. The rearrangement uses TRBV7-2 and TRBJ1-4, with D uncertain. There are 14 residues in the CDR3. V was pared by 5 bases and J by 6 bases, with 13 bases between. The germline gives CDR1 SGHTA, CDR2 FQGNSA. CDR3 sequence (DNA): TGTGCCAGCAGCGCCGGGTTATTCGATGAAAAACTGTTTTTT. Its protein is CASSAGLFDEKLFF.

This clonotype was recorded many times. This chain joins TRBV7-2 and TRBJ2-7; tentative D call: TRBD2 (6 bases). Per the germline V gene, CDR1 is SGHTA and CDR2 is FQGNSA. V gave up 1 base and J gave up 4 bases, with 14 bases separating them. CDR3 length: 15 residues. The CDR3 sequence is CASSLESGLGYEQYF. The CDR3, as DNA: TGTGCCAGCAGCTTAGAGAGCGGGCTCGGGTACGAGCAGTACTTC.

In this sample, this clonotype turned up many times. This chain links TRBV7-9 with TRBJ1-2; possible D gene TRBD1, 5 bases. CDR3 length: 15 residues. The germline V gene has CDR1 SEHNR and CDR2 FQNEAQ (reference sequence). Trimming stripped 5 bases from V and 2 bases from J, with 15 bases between. CDR3 in DNA: TGTGCCAGCAGCACCAGCGTCAGGGCCAACTATGGCTACACCTTC. Translating gives CASSTSVRANYGYTF.

This clonotype was detected many times. J is TRBJ2-7 and V is TRBV6-5, with D tentatively TRBD1 (6 bases). This CDR3 is built from 14 residues. Germline CDR1 and CDR2: MNHEY and SVGAGI. Trimming stripped 0 bases from V and 3 bases from J, with 9 bases between. CDR3 in amino acids: CASSYSNRVYEQYF. In DNA, the CDR3 is TGTGCCAGCAGTTACTCGAACAGGGTCTACGAGCAGTACTTC.

This clonotype was picked up a small number of times. J is TRBJ2-2 and V is TRBV14; TRBD2 is a possible D gene (6 bases). Trimming stripped 0 bases from V and 6 bases from J, with 17 bases between. CDR3 size: 17 residues. CDR1 and CDR2 (germline): SGHDN, FVKESK. The CDR3 sequence is CASSQDLGGFVPGELFF. The CDR3 DNA is TGTGCCAGCAGCCAAGATCTTGGGGGGTTTGTTCCCGGGGAGCTGTTTTTT. Full variable domain (remainder filled in from reference TRBV14 and TRBJ2-2): EAGVTQFPSHSVIEKGQTVTLRCDPISGHDNLYWYRRVMGKEIKFLLHFVKESKQDESGMPNNRFLAERTGGTYSTLKVQPAELEDSGVYFCASSQDLGGFVPGELFFGEGSRLTVL.

The chain joins TRBV28 to TRBJ2-1; TRBD2 matches at 8 bases. With 5 bases clipped from V and 2 bases from J, the junction kept 8 bases outside the gene matches. The germline CDR1 and CDR2 sequences are MDHEN and SYDVKM. This CDR3 is built from 16 residues. DNA of the CDR3: TGTGCCAGCAGTCCCCATAGCGGGAAACCCTACAATGAGCAGTTCTTC. This codes for CASSPHSGKPYNEQFF.

The chain uses TRBV28 and TRBJ2-4; D remains ambiguous. Trimming took 3 bases from V and 6 from J, leaving 15 bases between them. The CDR3 covers 15 residues. Germline V gene lookup returns CDR1 MDHEN and CDR2 SYDVKM. CDR3 coding DNA: TGTGCCAGCAGTTTCGGGTTGAGCCTACGAAACATTCAGTACTTC. As protein: CASSFGLSLRNIQYF.

This clonotype was found many times. V gene TRBV5-1 combines with J gene TRBJ2-1; no firm D call. This CDR3 is built from 15 residues. Germline CDR1 is SGHRS and CDR2 is YFSETQ. V lost 1 base and J 3 bases, leaving 11 bases between the germline ends. Here the CDR3 reads CASSLQQAYYNEQFF. The CDR3, as DNA: TGCGCCAGCAGCTTGCAACAAGCCTACTACAATGAGCAGTTCTTC.

This clonotype was observed a few times. The CDR3 is CSARDGKQGVTGELFF. The CDR3 nucleotides read TGCAGTGCTAGAGACGGGAAACAGGGGGTCACCGGGGAGCTGTTTTTT. The chain recombines TRBV20-1 with TRBJ2-2, with 8 bases identical to TRBD1. Germline V lookup: CDR1 DFQATT, CDR2 SNEGSKA (reference sequence). J lost 4 bases, V lost 0 bases, and 7 bases had no gene match. The CDR3 is 16 residues long.

This clonotype was recorded at least ten times. The chain employs TRBV4-1 and TRBJ1-1; D not resolved. In germline, CDR1 is MGHRA, CDR2 YSYEKL. The V end was cut by 0 bases, the J end by 0 bases, with 8 bases between. The length of the CDR3 is 15 residues. The CDR3 region is CASSQEAGMNTEAFF. CDR3 nucleotides: TGCGCCAGCAGCCAAGAGGCGGGGATGAACACTGAAGCTTTCTTT.

This clonotype was recorded many times. The CDR3 spells CASSDTRDNEQFF. In DNA form, the CDR3 reads TGTGCCAGCAGCGACACCAGGGATAATGAGCAGTTCTTC. The chain combines TRBV7-2 with TRBJ2-1; tentative D call: TRBD1 (5 bases). Trimming shortened V by 5 bases and J by 7 bases, and 12 bases separated the two germline ends. CDR3 length: 13 residues. CDR1 is SGHTA and CDR2 is FQGNSA in the germline V gene.

The sample holds a few counts of this clonotype. J is TRBJ2-7 and V is TRBV4-2, with a weak D call TRBD1 (6 bases). The CDR3 length is 17 residues. The ends were cut back, 0 bases at V and 5 bases at J, with 20 bases in the middle. CDR1 is LGHNA and CDR2 is YNFKEQ in the germline V gene. CDR3 coding DNA: TGTGCCAGCAGCCAAGATTGGGGAAGGGTCAGGGGTCACGAGCAGTACTTC. Translating it yields CASSQDWGRVRGHEQYF.

The table lists this clonotype with many counts. The CDR3 DNA follows: TGTGCCAGCAGTTACCAAGGGGGCGCGGGGCAGCCCCAGCATTTT. Translation: CASSYQGGAGQPQHF. The rearrangement links TRBV6-5 to TRBJ1-5; 7 nucleotides match TRBD1. Trimming took 2 bases from V and 7 from J; bases not matched to a gene: 8. This CDR3 spans 15 amino acids. Per the germline V gene, CDR1 is MNHEY and CDR2 is SVGAGI.

CDR3 loop: CASSLGTGMAYGYTF. The CDR3, as DNA: TGTGCCAGCAGCTTAGGGACAGGGATGGCCTATGGCTACACCTTC. The chain combines TRBV7-9 with TRBJ1-2; 8 positions agree with TRBD1. The V and J ends lost 1 base and 4 bases, in that order; junction bases with no gene match: 5. The CDR3 consists of 15 residues. Per germline, CDR1 SEHNR and CDR2 FQNEAQ (reference sequence).

This clonotype was found many times. CDR3 coding DNA: TGTGCCAGCAGCGCGGGACGGGAAGCTTTCTTT. It yields the protein CASSAGREAFF. The gene calls are TRBV9 and TRBJ1-1; tentative D call: TRBD1 (5 bases). Germline V CDR1 and CDR2: SGDLS, YYNGEE. CDR3 length: 11 residues. The V gene lost 3 bases and the J gene lost 8 bases, with 8 bases spanning the gap.

This clonotype was observed many times. The chain joins TRBV5-1 to TRBJ2-7, with 10 bases lining up with TRBD1. Germline V gene data show CDR1 as SGHRS and CDR2 as YFSETQ. There are 14 residues in the CDR3. The V and J ends lost 4 bases and 5 bases, in that order; junction bases with no gene match: 6. This CDR3 is CASSEDRGIHEQYF. In DNA form, the CDR3 reads TGCGCCAGCAGCGAGGACAGGGGGATTCACGAGCAGTACTTC.